Described below is a single T cell receptor (beta chain) sequence and its context. This sample is drawn from a study of T cell changes during pregnancy in multiple sclerosis. Repertoires were generated with immunoSEQ multiplex PCR, while TCRdb's copy carries only in-frame clones and drops some. The repertoire holds tens of thousands of clones, with 90% to 95% as singletons. J was trimmed by 3 bases and V by 1 base; bases with no gene match: 3. In germline, CDR1 is MNHNS, CDR2 SASEGT. This CDR3 has 14 amino acids. Specimen: peripheral blood, collected in the third trimester of pregnancy. The receptor comes from a female donor with multiple sclerosis, enrolled in a pregnancy study. The chain recombines TRBV6-1 with TRBJ2-7; 7 bases agree with TRBD2. The CDR3 spells CASSEVGLDYEQYF. DNA for the CDR3: TGTGCCAGCAGTGAAGTAGGACTAGACTACGAGCAGTACTTC.